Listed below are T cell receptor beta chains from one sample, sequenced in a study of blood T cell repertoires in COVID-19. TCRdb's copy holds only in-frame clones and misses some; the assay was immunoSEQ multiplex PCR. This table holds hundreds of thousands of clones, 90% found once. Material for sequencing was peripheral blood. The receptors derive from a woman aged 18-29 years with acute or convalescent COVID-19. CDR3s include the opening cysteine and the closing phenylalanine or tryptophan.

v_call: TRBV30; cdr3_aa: CAWEPGQKNEKLFF
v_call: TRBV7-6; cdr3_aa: CASSASGGPTDTQYF
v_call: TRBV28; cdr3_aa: CASSPSLAEKLFF
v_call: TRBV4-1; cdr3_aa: CASSQHLLAGGGETQYF
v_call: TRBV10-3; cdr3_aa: CAIRRQGGEAFF
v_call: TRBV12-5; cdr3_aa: CASGPPGSGDTGELFF
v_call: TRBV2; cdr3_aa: CASIPGTGRSPLHF
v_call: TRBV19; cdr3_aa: CASRQVRGTEAFF
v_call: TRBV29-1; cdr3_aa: CSVVSTTDTQYF
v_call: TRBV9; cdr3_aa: CASSVGLGGGYNEQFF
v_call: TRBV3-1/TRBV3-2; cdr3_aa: CASSSIWGGATYEQYF
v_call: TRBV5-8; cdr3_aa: CASSLGQDEQYF
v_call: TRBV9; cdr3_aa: CASSSQTGATGGNTIYF
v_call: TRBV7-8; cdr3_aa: CASSAYRDTRNQPQHF
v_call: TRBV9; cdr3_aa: CASSAGTGGWDTEAFF
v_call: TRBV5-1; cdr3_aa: CASSLRGSSYNSPLHF
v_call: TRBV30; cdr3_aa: CAWSAWSGGDNSPLHF
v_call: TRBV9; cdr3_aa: CASSDSAGGPNTGELFF
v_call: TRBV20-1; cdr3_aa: CSASGGGTDTQYF
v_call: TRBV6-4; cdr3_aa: CASSPGTSGDSYEQYF
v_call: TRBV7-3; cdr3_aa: CASSLEGATEAFF
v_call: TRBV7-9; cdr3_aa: CAHPTYRGYNYGYTF
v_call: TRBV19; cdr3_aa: CASSRDGGRADQPQHF
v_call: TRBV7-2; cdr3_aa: CASSLGLSASNYGYTF
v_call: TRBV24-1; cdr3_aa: CATSDRSPNTEAFF
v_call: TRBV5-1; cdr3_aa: CASSPGTGKSWGNQPQHF
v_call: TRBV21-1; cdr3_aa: CASSRAQLPQPQHF
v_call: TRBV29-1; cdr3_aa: CSVEGGGSYEQYF
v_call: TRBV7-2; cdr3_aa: CASSKYYPGELFF
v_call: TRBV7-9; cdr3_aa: CASSPLRGPYEQYF
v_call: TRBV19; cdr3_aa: CASHRGDSSYNEQFF
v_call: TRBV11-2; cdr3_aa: CASSLAAGADTQYF
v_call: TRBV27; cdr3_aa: CASSRGTGRSYEQYF
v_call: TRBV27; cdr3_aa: CASSLKGIHEQYF
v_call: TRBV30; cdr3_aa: CAWRGVETEAFF
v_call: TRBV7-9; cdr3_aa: CASSSGSNYGYTF
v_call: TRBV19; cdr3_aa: CASSDRTGDREQYF
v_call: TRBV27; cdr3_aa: CASSLNRNSPLHF
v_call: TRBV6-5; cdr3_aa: CATQFPEAFF
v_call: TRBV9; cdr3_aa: CASRGTGNSGNTIYF
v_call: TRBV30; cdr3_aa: CAWTGGTTDTQYF
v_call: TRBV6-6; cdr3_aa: CASSYARLREKLFF
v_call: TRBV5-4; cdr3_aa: CASSHMRQYGYTF
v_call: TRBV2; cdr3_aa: CASSGDRGAGNEQFF
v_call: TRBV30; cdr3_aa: CAYTTNTGELFF
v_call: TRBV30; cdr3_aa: CAWTTGGIIDTQYF
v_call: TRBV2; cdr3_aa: CASTEQGYEQYF
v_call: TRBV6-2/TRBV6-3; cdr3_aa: CASTPSSYNSPLHF
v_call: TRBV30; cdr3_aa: CAWSVRSPETQYF
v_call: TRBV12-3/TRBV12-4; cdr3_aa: CASSLTGYYGYTF
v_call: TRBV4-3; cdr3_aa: CASSQDMLGGGAEFNEQFF
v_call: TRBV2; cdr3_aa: CASSSRSNQPQHF
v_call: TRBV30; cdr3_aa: CAWSVQNSGNTIYF
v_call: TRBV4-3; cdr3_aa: CASSQEVYGYEQYF
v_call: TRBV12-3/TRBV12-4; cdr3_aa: CASSLSGNTEAFF
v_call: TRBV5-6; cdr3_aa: CASSPGQYEQYF
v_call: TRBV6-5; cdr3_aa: CASSFSRGGAGETQYF
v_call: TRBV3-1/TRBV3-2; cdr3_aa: CASSQDLDTQYF
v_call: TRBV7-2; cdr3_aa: CASSLGYGGSDTQYF